Following are 12 T cell receptor beta chains from one sample sequenced in a study of cytomegalovirus exposure and HLA in healthy donors. Both 60 Vbeta primers and 13 Jbeta primers went into the PCR. Profiling relied on immunoSEQ multiplex PCR, and the TCRdb table lists in-frame clones only, not all of them. Its table records over 100,000 clones. Specimen: PBMCs. Receptors originate from a man younger than 30 in good health and CMV-seronegative.

The V call is TRBV28, the J call TRBJ2-7, with TRBD2 identical over 16 bases. The CDR3 length is 16 residues. With 4 bases clipped from V and 3 bases from J, the junction kept 3 bases outside the gene matches. Germline V lookup: CDR1 MDHEN, CDR2 SYDVKM. Written as DNA, the CDR3 is TGTGCCAGCAGTTCGGGACTAGCGGGGGGGCACTACGAGCAGTACTTC. Translation: CASSSGLAGGHYEQYF.

Comment on this clone: The sample holds other DNA sequences that translate to the same CDR3. The V and J genes are TRBV18 and TRBJ1-5, with TRBD1 as a possible D gene (5 bases). Germline V CDR1 and CDR2: KGHSH, LQKENI. There are 16 residues in the CDR3. V was trimmed by 3 bases and J by 4 bases, leaving 16 bases between them. DNA of the CDR3: TGTGCCAGCTCACCGACGACAGTCCTACGGAATCAGCCCCAGCATTTT. Translating it yields CASSPTTVLRNQPQHF.

The chain recombines TRBV19 with TRBJ1-5; no reliable D call. V was cut by 5 bases and J by 0 bases, with 14 bases left in between. From germline, CDR1 is LNHDA and CDR2 SQIVND (reference sequence). The CDR3 runs 16 residues. CDR3 nucleotide sequence: TGTGCCAGTAGTCAACGGGGAGCGGGTAGCAATCAGCCCCAGCATTTT. Its protein is CASSQRGAGSNQPQHF.

CDR3 coding DNA: TGTGCCAGCAGCTTAGATCGGCAGGGTTTCAATGGCTACACCTTC. Translated, it gives CASSLDRQGFNGYTF. The gene calls are TRBV11-2 and TRBJ1-2; possibly TRBD1 for D (5 bases). V was clipped by 0 bases and J by 6 bases, with 14 bases between them. Germline CDR1 reads SGHAT; CDR2 reads FQNNGV. The CDR3 sequence is 15 residues long.

J is TRBJ2-7 and V is TRBV5-1; D perhaps matches TRBD1 (6 bases). Per the germline V gene, CDR1 is SGHRS and CDR2 is YFSETQ. The CDR3 has 20 residues. Trimming removed 2 bases at V and 9 bases at J, with 36 bases between. The CDR3 loop reads CASSLGQTLTPTTSASGQYF. The DNA for the CDR3 is TGCGCCAGCAGCTTAGGACAGACATTAACCCCTACTACGAGTGCCTCAGGGCAGTACTTC.

The rearrangement joins TRBV9 to TRBJ2-5, with TRBD2 matching over 11 bases. This CDR3 contains 16 residues. Per the germline V gene, CDR1 is SGDLS and CDR2 is YYNGEE. The V gene end was trimmed by 2 bases and the J gene end by 4 bases; junction bases not matched to a gene: 7. CDR3 region: CASSVSSGRFGETQYF. The CDR3 DNA sequence: TGTGCCAGCAGCGTCTCTAGCGGGAGGTTCGGAGAGACCCAGTACTTC.

CDR3 coding DNA: TGTGCCAGCAGTCTAACGGGACAGGTCATCTCCTACGAGCAGTACTTC. It specifies CASSLTGQVISYEQYF. The chain joins TRBV28 to TRBJ2-7; 8 bases line up with TRBD1. The CDR3 is 16 residues long. Germline-derived CDR1 and CDR2 are MDHEN and SYDVKM. Trimming at V came to 5 bases and at J to 0 bases, leaving 9 bases not matched to a gene.

The V gene is TRBV5-1, the J gene TRBJ2-1; 7 nucleotides line up with TRBD1. The CDR3 totals 16 residues. With 3 bases clipped from V and 2 bases from J, the junction kept 8 bases outside the gene matches. In germline, CDR1 is SGHRS, CDR2 YFSETQ. The chain's CDR3 is CASSSSPGQPYNEQFF. The CDR3 DNA is TGCGCCAGCAGCTCGTCCCCGGGACAGCCCTACAATGAGCAGTTCTTC.

The gene calls are TRBV27 and TRBJ1-6; the match to TRBD1 covers 8 bases. The germline V gene has CDR1 MNHEY and CDR2 SMNVEV (reference sequence). The CDR3 spans 16 residues. V gave up 3 bases and J gave up 4 bases; unmatched junction bases: 5. As DNA, the CDR3 is TGTGCCAGCAGTTTCTCCCGGACAGGGTATAATTCACCCCTCCACTTT. Its translation is CASSFSRTGYNSPLHF.

The chain combines TRBV6-1 with TRBJ1-2, with TRBD1 identical over 7 bases. This CDR3 is 12 amino acids long. V trimming: 3 bases; J trimming: 7 bases; junction bases outside the gene matches: 2. Germline V gene sequence: CDR1 MNHNS, CDR2 SASEGT. The CDR3: CASSDPGGGYTF. The CDR3 DNA follows: TGTGCCAGCAGTGACCCAGGGGGTGGCTACACCTTC.

The rearrangement joins TRBV29-1 to TRBJ2-5, with TRBD2 identical over 9 bases. The DNA end is more similar to TRBJ2-7, so the J call may be wrong. The length of the CDR3 is 15 residues. Germline V gives CDR1 SQVTM, CDR2 ANQGSEA. CDR3 nucleotides: TGCAGCGCACAAACGGGTAGCGGGAGCACCTACGAGCAGTACTTC. Its protein is CSAQTGSGSTYEQYF.

The V gene is TRBV5-4, the J gene TRBJ1-2; 7 bases align to TRBD1. Germline CDR1 SGHNT, CDR2 YYREEE (reference sequence). With V trimmed by 3 bases and J by 5 bases, 10 bases remained unmatched. The CDR3 contains 15 residues. CDR3 residues: CASSSEGQQPYGYTF. Written as DNA, the CDR3 is TGTGCCAGCAGCTCGGAGGGACAGCAACCTTATGGCTACACCTTC.